This TCR beta chain was obtained from a study of OX40 agonist ivuxolimab in advanced cancers. J lost 5 bases, V lost 6 bases, and 5 bases had no gene match. The CDR3 length is 13 residues. Looked up from germline, CDR1 is MNHEY and CDR2 is SMNVEV (reference sequence). Sequencing was performed with immunoSEQ multiplex PCR; in TCRdb, only in-frame clones are kept and a portion is missing. The data contain over 45,000 clones, around 90% of them singletons. The chain recombines TRBV27 with TRBJ2-3; 7 positions agree with TRBD1. The clonotype originates from an adult with an advanced solid tumor such as melanoma, head and neck, liver or kidney cancer. Specimen: CD4+ or CD8+ T cells sorted from blood, collected in a trial of the OX40 agonist ivuxolimab. The CDR3 region is CASSRQGVDTQYF. The CDR3 bases are TGTGCCAGCAGCAGACAGGGCGTAGATACGCAGTATTTT.